This TCR beta chain was sequenced in a study of blood T cell repertoires in COVID-19. TCRdb's copy holds only in-frame clones and misses some; the assay was immunoSEQ multiplex PCR. Of about 130,000 clones listed, approximately 80% are singletons. The CDR3 totals 16 residues. Germline CDR1 is LGHDT and CDR2 is YNNKEL (reference sequence). Trimming removed 5 bases from V and 9 bases from J; junction bases left unmatched: 8. Sequencing input: PBMCs or T cells enriched from blood (not recorded which). V and J are TRBV3-1 (or the pseudogene TRBV3-2) and TRBJ2-1; 15 bases agree with TRBD2. The sequence derives from a man aged 45-65 years who had recovered from COVID-19. The CDR3 region is CASSYWTSGGEGEQFF. CDR3 nucleotide sequence: TGTGCCAGCAGCTACTGGACTAGCGGGGGGGAAGGTGAGCAGTTCTTC.